The present T cell receptor (beta chain) was sequenced within a study of neurological immune-mediated disorders. This clonotype has at least ten counts. TCRdb reprocessed the 5' RACE reads with MiXCR, giving one entry per CDR3 protein. This table has 78,000 or so distinct CDR3 sequences, approximately 5% appearing once. This sequence was found in a woman in her twenties or thirties with multiple sclerosis. The material sequenced was PBMCs.

CDR3 nucleotide sequence: TGTGCCAGCAGCCCGGGACTAGCGGGAGGGGGGGAGCAGTTCTTC. Protein: CASSPGLAGGGEQFF. The gene calls are TRBV7-7 and TRBJ2-1; TRBD2 agrees at 16 bases. The V gene's germline CDR1 is SSHAT and CDR2 FNYEAQ (reference sequence). V lost 5 bases to trimming and J lost 10 bases; unmatched junction nucleotides: 5. The CDR3 loop spans 15 amino acids.